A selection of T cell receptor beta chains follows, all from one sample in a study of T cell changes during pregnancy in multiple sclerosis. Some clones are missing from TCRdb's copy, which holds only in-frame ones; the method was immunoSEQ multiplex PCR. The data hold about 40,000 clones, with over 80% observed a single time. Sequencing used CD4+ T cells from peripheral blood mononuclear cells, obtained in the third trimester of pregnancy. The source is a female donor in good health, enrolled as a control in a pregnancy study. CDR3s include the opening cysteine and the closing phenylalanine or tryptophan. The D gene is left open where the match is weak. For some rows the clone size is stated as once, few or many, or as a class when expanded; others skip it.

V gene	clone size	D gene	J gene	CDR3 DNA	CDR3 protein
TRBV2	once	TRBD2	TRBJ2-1	TGTGCCAGCAGTGAGGGGGGGACGTTGTACAATGAGCAGTTCTTC	CASSEGGTLYNEQFF
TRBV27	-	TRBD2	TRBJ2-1	TGTGCCAGCAGTCCTCCCGGGACTAGCGGCGAGAGGGACCGAATCTTC	CASSPPGTSGERDRIF
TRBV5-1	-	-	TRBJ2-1	TGCGCCAGCAGCATTGTGCTCGGGGGGCGCCAGGCCAATGAGCAGTTCTTC	CASSIVLGGRQANEQFF
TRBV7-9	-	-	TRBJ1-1	TGTGCCAGCAGCCCGACAGCGTTGAACACTGAAGCTTTCTTT	CASSPTALNTEAFF
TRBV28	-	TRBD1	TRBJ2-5	TGTGCCAGCAGATCAGGGGGCGAGACCCAGTACTTC	CASRSGGETQYF
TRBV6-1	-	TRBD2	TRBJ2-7	TGTGCCAGCAGTGAAGGACCAACTAGCGGGAGTCAATCCTACGAGCAGTACTTC	CASSEGPTSGSQSYEQYF
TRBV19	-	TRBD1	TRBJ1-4	TGTGCCAGTAGTATAGTTGGACAGGGACAAGAAAAACTGTTTTTT	CASSIVGQGQEKLFF
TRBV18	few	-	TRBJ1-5	TGTGCCAGCTCACCGACAGGAGATCAGCCCCAGCATTTT	CASSPTGDQPQHF
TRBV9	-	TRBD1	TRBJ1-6	TGTGCCAGCAGCGTAGATCCCACAGGGGATTCACCCCTCCACTTT	CASSVDPTGDSPLHF
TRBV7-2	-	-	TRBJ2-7	TGTGCCAGCAGCACCGGGAACGAACCCTTACGTGGGCAGTACTTC	CASSTGNEPLRGQYF
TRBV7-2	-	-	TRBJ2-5	TGTGCCAGCAGCTTACCTGGCCGACAGGCCGGGGAGACCCAGTACTTC	CASSLPGRQAGETQYF
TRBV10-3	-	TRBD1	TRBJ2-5	TGTGCCATCTCCAATGACAGGGGGCTCCGGGAGACCCAGTACTTC	CAISNDRGLRETQYF
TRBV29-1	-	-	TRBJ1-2	TGCAGCGCCGAAGTTGGCTCCAATAACTATGGCTACACCTTC	CSAEVGSNNYGYTF
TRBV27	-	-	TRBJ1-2	TGTGCCAGCAGTTTCGCGGGTAACTATGGCTACACCTTC	CASSFAGNYGYTF
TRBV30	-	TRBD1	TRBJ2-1	TGTGCCGGGACAGGGGGCCGTCAAAGCTCCTACAATGAGCAGTTCTTC	CAGTGGRQSSYNEQFF
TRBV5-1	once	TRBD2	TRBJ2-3	TGCGCCAGCAGCTTGTCCCTAGCGGGATTAGATACGCAGTATTTT	CASSLSLAGLDTQYF
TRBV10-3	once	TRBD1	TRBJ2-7	TGTGCCATCAGTAGGGGGCCAAACGAGCAGTACTTC	CAISRGPNEQYF
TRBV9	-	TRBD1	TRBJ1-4	TGTGCCAGCAGCGTTGGACAGGGGCCAACTAATGAAAAACTGTTTTTT	CASSVGQGPTNEKLFF
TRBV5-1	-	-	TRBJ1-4	TGCGCCAGCAGCCAAGATCCGGGACACCGGGAAAAACTGTTTTTT	CASSQDPGHREKLFF
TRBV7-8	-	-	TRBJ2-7	TGTGCCAGCAGCACTTTGCGCGCCGGGAGCGAGCAGTACTTC	CASSTLRAGSEQYF
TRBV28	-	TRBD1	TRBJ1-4	TGTGCCAGCAGCGTGGGGGACAGGAATGAAAAACTGTTTTTT	CASSVGDRNEKLFF
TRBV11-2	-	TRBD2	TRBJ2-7	TGTGCCAGCAGCTGGCTAGCGGGAGAAGCCTACGAGCAGTACTTC	CASSWLAGEAYEQYF
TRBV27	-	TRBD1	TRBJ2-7	TGTGCCAGCAGTTTATCCCGGGACAGGGGTTACGAGCAGTACTTC	CASSLSRDRGYEQYF
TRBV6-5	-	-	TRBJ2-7	TGTGCCAGCAGAACGGCGGGTGACACGACCTACGAGCAGTACTTC	CASRTAGDTTYEQYF
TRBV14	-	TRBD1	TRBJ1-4	TGTGCCAGCAGCCAGGCTCTTGGGACAGGGCGTGAAAAACTGTTTTTT	CASSQALGTGREKLFF
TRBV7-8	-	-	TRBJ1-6	TGTGCCAGCAGCCCCAGGACGGGGGGCCCTAAGGGTTCACCCCTCCACTTT	CASSPRTGGPKGSPLHF
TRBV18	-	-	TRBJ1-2	TGTGCCAGCTCAACGACAGGCAAGGTCTTCTATGGCTACACCTTC	CASSTTGKVFYGYTF
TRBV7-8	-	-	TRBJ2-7	TGTGCCAGCAGCTTTACCGGGTACGAGCAGTACTTC	CASSFTGYEQYF
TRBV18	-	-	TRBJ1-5	TGTGCCAGCTCTTCCGGACACGGGGGGAATCAGCCCCAGCATTTT	CASSSGHGGNQPQHF
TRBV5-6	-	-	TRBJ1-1	TGTGCCAGCAGTATGAACACTGAAGCTTTCTTT	CASSMNTEAFF
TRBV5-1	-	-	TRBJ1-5	TGCGCCAGCAGCCCCCGGGGGGGCAATCAGCCCCAGCATTTT	CASSPRGGNQPQHF
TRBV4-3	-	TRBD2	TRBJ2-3	TGCGCCAGCAGCCAAGAGGGGCGGGAGTCATATGATACGCAGTATTTT	CASSQEGRESYDTQYF
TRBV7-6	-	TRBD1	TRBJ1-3	TGTGCCAGCAGCGTGGGACAGGGCCTTCGGGGGACTGGAAACACCATATATTTT	CASSVGQGLRGTGNTIYF
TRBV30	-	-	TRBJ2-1	TGTGCCTGGAGTGGGTCAGGCAATGAGCAGTTCTTC	CAWSGSGNEQFF
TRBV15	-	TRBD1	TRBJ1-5	TGTGCCACCAGCAGAGGAGGGACAGGGCTTCAGCCCCAGCATTTT	CATSRGGTGLQPQHF
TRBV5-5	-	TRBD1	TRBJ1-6	TGTGCCAGCAGCTTGCACCCGGGACAGCTCTATAATTCACCCCTCCACTTT	CASSLHPGQLYNSPLHF
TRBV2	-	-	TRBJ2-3	TGTGCCAGCAGTGGCGGGCCCCTCACAGATACGCAGTATTTT	CASSGGPLTDTQYF
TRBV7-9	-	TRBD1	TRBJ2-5	TGTGCCAGCAGCTTAGGGGACAGGGGGCAAGAGACCCAGTACTTC	CASSLGDRGQETQYF
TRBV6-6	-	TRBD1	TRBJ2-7	TGTGCCAGCAGTTCCAGGGGGCGGGAAGGCGAGCAGTACTTC	CASSSRGREGEQYF
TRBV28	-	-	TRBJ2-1	TGTGCCAACAGCGGGACAGCTAACAATGAGCAGTTCTTC	CANSGTANNEQFF